A selection of T cell receptor beta chains follows, all from one sample in a study of beta chain features in type 1 diabetes. Sequencing used immunoSEQ multiplex PCR; TCRdb keeps in-frame clones, though not all of them. This table holds about 300,000 clones, 7% to 9% found once. Material for sequencing was central memory CD4+ T cells from blood. Receptor source: a woman aged 18 to 35 in good health. The CDR3 runs from the conserved cysteine through the conserved F or W. Fields, in order: clone size, D gene, J gene, V gene, CDR3 DNA, CDR3 protein. A D gene is named only where the DNA matches it firmly. Not every row has a clone size; where given, it reads once, few, many or a size class.

size: few
D: TRBD1
J: TRBJ2-5
V: TRBV7-2
DNA: TGTGCCAGCAGCACTCACACCGGGACAGGCCGAGAGACCCAGTACTTC
CDR3: CASSTHTGTGRETQYF

size: few
D: NA
J: TRBJ1-4
V: TRBV19
DNA: TGTGCCAGTTCTCAGGTGGCAAAACTGTTTTTT
CDR3: CASSQVAKLFF

size: few
D: NA
J: TRBJ1-2
V: TRBV19
DNA: TGTGCCAGTAGACCGATAACAATTAACTATGGCTACACCTTC
CDR3: CASRPITINYGYTF

size: NA
D: NA
J: TRBJ2-5
V: TRBV6-5
DNA: TGTGCCAGCAGTTACTCAGGGGCATCAAAGACCCAGTACTTC
CDR3: CASSYSGASKTQYF

size: few
D: NA
J: TRBJ1-6
V: TRBV6-1
DNA: TGTGCCAGCAGAACCGACAGGCCAAATAATTCACCCCTCCACTTT
CDR3: CASRTDRPNNSPLHF

size: NA
D: NA
J: TRBJ2-2
V: TRBV11-2
DNA: TGTGCCAGCAGCTTACTTACGGGGCATTGGCGTGAAGTCGCCGGGGAGCTGTTTTTT
CDR3: CASSLLTGHWREVAGELFF

size: NA
D: TRBD1
J: TRBJ1-5
V: TRBV9
DNA: TGTGCCAGCAGCCGAACGACAGGGTCTCAGCCCCAGCATTTT
CDR3: CASSRTTGSQPQHF

size: few
D: NA
J: TRBJ1-1
V: TRBV30
DNA: TGTGCCTATAAAGTCCAATGGGCCCCTAACACTGAAGCTTTCTTT
CDR3: CAYKVQWAPNTEAFF

size: few
D: TRBD1
J: TRBJ1-1
V: TRBV18
DNA: TGTGCCAGCTCACCGACAGGGGAGAACACTGAAGCTTTCTTT
CDR3: CASSPTGENTEAFF

size: NA
D: NA
J: TRBJ2-3
V: TRBV5-6
DNA: TGTGCCAGCAGCTTGACAACGACTAGAACAGATACGCAGTATTTT
CDR3: CASSLTTTRTDTQYF

size: NA
D: TRBD2
J: TRBJ2-7
V: TRBV7-2
DNA: TGTGCCAGCAGCCGGGACTACTCCTACGAGCAGTACTTC
CDR3: CASSRDYSYEQYF

size: NA
D: NA
J: TRBJ1-2
V: TRBV9
DNA: TGTGCCAGCAGCGTGGCCGGGGGCGCTGGCTATGGCTACACCTTC
CDR3: CASSVAGGAGYGYTF

size: few
D: NA
J: TRBJ1-5
V: TRBV6-5
DNA: TGTGCCAGCAGCCCCAGGGAGAGTCAGCCCCAGCATTTT
CDR3: CASSPRESQPQHF

size: NA
D: NA
J: TRBJ2-4
V: TRBV7-2
DNA: TGTGCCAGCAGCCCCAGCTCCTGGACAGAAAACATTCAGTACTTC
CDR3: CASSPSSWTENIQYF

size: many
D: NA
J: TRBJ1-2
V: TRBV5-5
DNA: TGTGCCAGCAGCTTACAGGGTGCCTCCTACGGCTACACCTTC
CDR3: CASSLQGASYGYTF

size: many
D: NA
J: TRBJ1-2
V: TRBV21-1
DNA: TGTGCCACCAAACCCTCTGTATCAGACAGAAACTATGGCTACACCTTC
CDR3: CATKPSVSDRNYGYTF

size: NA
D: NA
J: TRBJ2-7
V: TRBV5-6
DNA: TGTGCCAGCAGAGGGGGGGCAGGGTCCTACGAGCAGTACTTC
CDR3: CASRGGAGSYEQYF